The following is a T cell receptor (beta chain) sequence with its context. These data are taken from a study of cytomegalovirus exposure and HLA in healthy donors. CDR1 and CDR2 from the germline V gene are MDHEN and SYDVKM. This CDR3 is 15 amino acids long. V dropped 4 bases and J dropped 4 bases, with 13 bases sitting between them. Primers included in the PCR were 60 Vbeta and 13 Jbeta primers. Profiled with immunoSEQ multiplex PCR; TCRdb holds only in-frame clones, not every one. Its clone listing holds over 150,000 clones. The origin of this receptor is a boy younger than 18 in good health and CMV-seronegative. The rearrangement uses TRBV28 and TRBJ1-4; D gene unclear. The source material was PBMCs. For the CDR3, the DNA is TGTGCCAGCAGTTCCCCCTTCAGCGGTAATGAAAAACTGTTTTTT. As protein: CASSSPFSGNEKLFF. The variable domain in full, with the rest retrieved from reference TRBV28 and TRBJ1-4, is DVKVTQSSRYLVKRTGEKVFLECVQDMDHENMFWYRQDPGLGLRLIYFSYDVKMKEKGDIPEGYSVSREKKERFSLILESASTNQTSMYLCASSSPFSGNEKLFFGSGTQLSVL.